This TCR beta chain came from a study of blood T cell repertoires in COVID-19. Across the study: The origin of the acute and convalescent COVID-19 samples was the United States, Italy and Spain. Nucleic acid was either cDNA or gDNA, and it came from T cells, B-cell-depleted T cells, or PBMCs.

Repertoires were generated with immunoSEQ multiplex PCR, while TCRdb's copy carries only in-frame clones and drops some. The sample contains tens of thousands of clones, over 60% of which appear only once. From germline, CDR1 is MDHEN and CDR2 SYDVKM. This CDR3 is 15 amino acids long. Trimming took off 4 bases at V and 2 bases at J, with 14 bases between the two ends. This receptor was identified in a human donor in a cohort sampled during active COVID-19. The chain couples TRBV28 to TRBJ1-2; TRBD1 might be the D (6 bases). Sequenced: peripheral blood. CDR3 DNA sequence: TGTGCCAGCAGTTATCCAGGGGAAGGCAACTATGGCTACACCTTC. Its translation: CASSYPGEGNYGYTF.